This TCR beta chain was found in a study of regulatory T cells in long-lasting Graves disease. Only a few counts were recorded for this clonotype. The ends lost 3 bases at V and 4 bases at J; junction bases unmatched: 7. Germline V gene data show CDR1 as SGHRS and CDR2 as YFSETQ. The CDR3 covers 14 residues. As to time point: newly diagnosed GD, antithyroid drugs for less than 3 months. Extracted RNA from PBMCs served as the source of the TCR library. Library construction for TCR beta used iRepertoire HTBI primers and Arm-PCR of CDR3 regions. TCRdb reanalysed the multiplex PCR reads using MiXCR and keeps one entry per CDR3 protein. The repertoire includes some 560,000 distinct CDR3 sequences, about 16% of them detected once, and 20% to 25% sits in the top ten. The data also belong to a second study, concerning T cells in Graves' hyperthyroidism and ophthalmopathy.

The TCR was taken from a woman aged 35 to 59 with Graves disease. The genes are TRBV5-1 and TRBJ2-7; 7 bases fit TRBD1. The sample consisted of peripheral blood mononuclear cells (PBMCs), taken at new diagnosis, from a patient treated with antithyroid drugs. As DNA, the CDR3 is TGCGCCAGCAGCTGGGGGACAGCAACTTACGAGCAGTACTTC. This sequence encodes CASSWGTATYEQYF.